The rows below give T cell receptor beta chains drawn from one sample of a study of tumor-infiltrating lymphocytes in oesophageal squamous cell carcinoma. TCRdb used MiXCR to reprocess the PCR reads, holding one entry per CDR3 protein. The data contain about 3,700 distinct CDR3 sequences, 11% to 15% of them singletons. Specimen: esophageal tumor tissue. The receptors shown here come from a male donor with esophageal squamous cell carcinoma. CDR3s include the opening cysteine and the closing phenylalanine or tryptophan. Fields, in order: J gene, clone size, V gene, CDR3 length, D gene, CDR3 protein, CDR3 DNA. D genes are given only for firm matches. Clone size is given for some rows only: seen once, a few or many times, or a class if the clone is expanded.

j_gene: TRBJ1-1
abundance: medium-sized
v_gene: TRBV7-2
len: 14
d_gene: TRBD1
CDR3aa: CASSRDRPNTEAFF
CDR3nt: TGTGCCAGCAGCCGGGACAGACCCAACACTGAAGCTTTCTTT

j_gene: TRBJ2-7
abundance: many
v_gene: TRBV5-1
len: 12
d_gene: .
CDR3aa: CASSLFGGEQYF
CDR3nt: TGCGCCAGCAGCTTGTTTGGGGGCGAGCAGTACTTC

j_gene: TRBJ2-7
abundance: many
v_gene: TRBV14
len: 14
d_gene: .
CDR3aa: CASSQSSRFHEQYF
CDR3nt: TGTGCCAGCAGCCAATCCTCGCGGTTCCACGAGCAGTACTTC

j_gene: TRBJ2-5
abundance: many
v_gene: TRBV6-1
len: 14
d_gene: TRBD1
CDR3aa: CASSAGTGGETQYF
CDR3nt: TGTGCCAGCAGCGCCGGGACAGGGGGAGAGACCCAGTACTTC

j_gene: TRBJ2-3
abundance: medium-sized
v_gene: TRBV6-1
len: 12
d_gene: TRBD2
CDR3aa: CASSGGANTQYF
CDR3nt: TGTGCCAGCAGCGGGGGGGCCAATACGCAGTATTTT

j_gene: TRBJ2-3
abundance: .
v_gene: TRBV15
len: 13
d_gene: .
CDR3aa: CATSPPATDTQYF
CDR3nt: TGTGCCACCAGCCCCCCAGCGACAGATACGCAGTATTTT

j_gene: TRBJ1-1
abundance: once
v_gene: TRBV18
len: 15
d_gene: .
CDR3aa: CASSPRETMNTEAFF
CDR3nt: TGTGCCAGCTCACCGAGGGAAACCATGAACACTGAAGCTTTCTTT

j_gene: TRBJ2-3
abundance: medium-sized
v_gene: TRBV6-1
len: 16
d_gene: .
CDR3aa: CASSEEGRLSTDTQYF
CDR3nt: TGTGCCAGCAGTGAGGAGGGGAGGTTGAGCACAGATACGCAGTATTTT

j_gene: TRBJ2-1
abundance: medium-sized
v_gene: TRBV5-8
len: 13
d_gene: .
CDR3aa: CASSLWGKREQFF
CDR3nt: TGTGCCAGCAGCTTGTGGGGCAAGCGTGAGCAGTTCTTC

j_gene: TRBJ2-7
abundance: many
v_gene: TRBV6-6
len: 15
d_gene: .
CDR3aa: CASSYWPSSVGEQYF
CDR3nt: TGTGCCAGCAGTTACTGGCCTTCAAGTGTCGGCGAGCAGTACTTC

j_gene: TRBJ1-6
abundance: medium-sized
v_gene: TRBV6-1
len: 16
d_gene: .
CDR3aa: CASSSRGAAYNSPLHF
CDR3nt: TGTGCCAGCAGTTCGCGGGGCGCCGCCTATAATTCACCCCTCCACTTC